This record concerns one T cell receptor (beta chain) sequence. Its antigen is not identified. The data were taken from a study of cytomegalovirus exposure and HLA in healthy donors. General study results and limits: The study found most TCR sequences rare, yet found some public TCRs in many donors.

Researchers ran the PCR with 60 Vbeta and 13 Jbeta primers. Sequencing used immunoSEQ multiplex PCR; TCRdb keeps in-frame clones, though not all of them. The table shows some 180,000 clones, with under 85% occurring only once. CDR1 is MNHNY and CDR2 is SVGAGI in the germline V gene (reference sequence). Losses at the gene ends were 10 bases for V and 2 bases for J; bases not matched to a gene: 5. CDR3 length equals 12 residues. V and J are TRBV6-6 and TRBJ2-7, with 7 bases aligning to TRBD1. The clonotype originates from a woman between 18 and 29 years old in good health and CMV-seropositive. Input material: PBMCs. The CDR3 coding sequence is TGTGCCACCTCCGGGACAGCCTACGAGCAGTACTTC. Translated, it gives CATSGTAYEQYF.